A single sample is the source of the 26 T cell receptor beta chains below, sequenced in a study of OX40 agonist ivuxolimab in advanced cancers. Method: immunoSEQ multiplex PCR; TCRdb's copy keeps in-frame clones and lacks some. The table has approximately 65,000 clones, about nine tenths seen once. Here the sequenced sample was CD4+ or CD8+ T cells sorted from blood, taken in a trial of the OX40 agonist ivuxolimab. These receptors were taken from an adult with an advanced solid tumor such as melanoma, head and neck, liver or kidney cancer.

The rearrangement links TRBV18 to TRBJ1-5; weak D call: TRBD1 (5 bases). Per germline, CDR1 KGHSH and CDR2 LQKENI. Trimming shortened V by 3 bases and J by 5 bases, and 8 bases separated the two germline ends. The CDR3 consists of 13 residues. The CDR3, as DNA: TGTGCCAGCTCACCGGGGCAGCATCAGCCCCAGCATTTT. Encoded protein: CASSPGQHQPQHF.

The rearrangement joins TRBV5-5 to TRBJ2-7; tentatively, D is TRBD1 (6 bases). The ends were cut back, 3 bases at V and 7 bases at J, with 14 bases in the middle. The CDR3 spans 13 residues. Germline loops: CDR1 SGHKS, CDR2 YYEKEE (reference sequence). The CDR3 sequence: CASSYMGAQEQYF. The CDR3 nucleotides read TGTGCCAGCAGCTACATGGGGGCCCAAGAGCAGTACTTC.

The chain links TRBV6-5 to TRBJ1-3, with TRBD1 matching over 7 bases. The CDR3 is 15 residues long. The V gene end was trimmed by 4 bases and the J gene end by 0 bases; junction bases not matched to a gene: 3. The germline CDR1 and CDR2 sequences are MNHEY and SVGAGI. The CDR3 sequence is CASSSRGFSGNTIYF. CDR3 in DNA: TGTGCCAGCAGTTCCAGGGGGTTCTCTGGAAACACCATATATTTT.

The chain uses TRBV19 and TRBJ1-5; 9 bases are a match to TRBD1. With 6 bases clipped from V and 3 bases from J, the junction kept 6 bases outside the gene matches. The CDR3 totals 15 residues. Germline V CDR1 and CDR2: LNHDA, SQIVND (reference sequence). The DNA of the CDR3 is TGTGCCAGTAGAATGGACAGGGGATTCAATCAGCCCCAGCATTTT. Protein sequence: CASRMDRGFNQPQHF.

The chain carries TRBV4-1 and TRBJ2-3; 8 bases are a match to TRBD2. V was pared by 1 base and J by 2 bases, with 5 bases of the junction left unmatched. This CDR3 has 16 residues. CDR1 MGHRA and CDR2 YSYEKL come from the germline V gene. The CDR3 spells CASSQGPRGDTDTQYF. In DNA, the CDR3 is TGCGCCAGCAGCCAAGGCCCGCGGGGGGACACAGATACGCAGTATTTT.

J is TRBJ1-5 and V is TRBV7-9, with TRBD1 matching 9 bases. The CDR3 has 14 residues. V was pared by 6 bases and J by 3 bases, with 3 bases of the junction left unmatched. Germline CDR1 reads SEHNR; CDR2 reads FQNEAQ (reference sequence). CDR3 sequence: CASRTGGLNQPQHF. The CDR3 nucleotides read TGTGCCAGCAGAACAGGGGGCCTCAATCAGCCCCAGCATTTT.

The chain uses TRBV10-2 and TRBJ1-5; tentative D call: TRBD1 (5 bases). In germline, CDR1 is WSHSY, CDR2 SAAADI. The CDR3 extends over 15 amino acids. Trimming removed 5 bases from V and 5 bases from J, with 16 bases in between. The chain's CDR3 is CASSTIGTADQPQHF. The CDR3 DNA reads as TGCGCCAGCAGTACGATTGGGACGGCAGATCAGCCCCAGCATTTT.

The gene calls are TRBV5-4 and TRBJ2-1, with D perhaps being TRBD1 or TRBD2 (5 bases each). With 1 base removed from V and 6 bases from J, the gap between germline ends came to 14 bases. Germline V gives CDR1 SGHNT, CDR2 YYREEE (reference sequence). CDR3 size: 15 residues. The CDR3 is CASSLRLRDGNEQFF. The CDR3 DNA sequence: TGTGCCAGCAGCTTGCGGCTCAGGGACGGCAATGAGCAGTTCTTC.

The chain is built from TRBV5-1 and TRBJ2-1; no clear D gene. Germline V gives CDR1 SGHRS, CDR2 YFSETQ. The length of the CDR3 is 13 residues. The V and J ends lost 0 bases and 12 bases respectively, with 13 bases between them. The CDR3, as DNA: TGCGCCAGCAGCTTGGACCAGAACCAGAGGCAGTTCTTC. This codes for CASSLDQNQRQFF.

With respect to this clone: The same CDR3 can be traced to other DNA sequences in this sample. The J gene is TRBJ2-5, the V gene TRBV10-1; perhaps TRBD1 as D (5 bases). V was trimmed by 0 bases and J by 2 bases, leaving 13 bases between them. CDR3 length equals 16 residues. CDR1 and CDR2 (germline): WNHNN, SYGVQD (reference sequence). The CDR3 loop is CASSESIGAGQETQYF. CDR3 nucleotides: TGCGCCAGCAGTGAGTCAATAGGGGCTGGTCAAGAGACCCAGTACTTC.

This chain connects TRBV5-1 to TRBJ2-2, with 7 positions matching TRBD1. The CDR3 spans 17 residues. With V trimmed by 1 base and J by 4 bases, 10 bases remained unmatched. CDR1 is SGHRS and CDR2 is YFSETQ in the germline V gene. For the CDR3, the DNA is TGCGCCAGCAGCTTGACCCTGACAGGGTTGGTCACCGGGGAGCTGTTTTTT. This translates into CASSLTLTGLVTGELFF.

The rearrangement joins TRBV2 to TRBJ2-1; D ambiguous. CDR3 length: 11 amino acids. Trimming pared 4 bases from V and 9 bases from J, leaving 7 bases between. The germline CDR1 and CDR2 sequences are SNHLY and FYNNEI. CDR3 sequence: CASSGSVEQFF. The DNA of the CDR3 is TGTGCCAGCAGTGGGTCAGTTGAGCAGTTCTTC.

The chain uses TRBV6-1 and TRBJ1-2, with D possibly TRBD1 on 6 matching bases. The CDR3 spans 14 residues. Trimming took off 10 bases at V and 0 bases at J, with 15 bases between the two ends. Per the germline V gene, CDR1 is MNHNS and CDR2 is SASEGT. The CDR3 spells CATEIQGSNYGYTF. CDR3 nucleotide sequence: TGTGCCACCGAAATACAGGGATCTAACTATGGCTACACCTTC.

CDR3 nucleotides: TGTGCCAGTAGACCGGGACAGATTTATGGCTACACCTTC. It is translated as CASRPGQIYGYTF. The rearrangement uses TRBV19 and TRBJ1-2, with 7 bases aligning to TRBD1. V shed 6 bases, J shed 5 bases, and the junction held 6 bases outside the gene matches. The CDR3 spans 13 residues. CDR1 and CDR2 from the germline V gene are LNHDA and SQIVND (reference sequence).

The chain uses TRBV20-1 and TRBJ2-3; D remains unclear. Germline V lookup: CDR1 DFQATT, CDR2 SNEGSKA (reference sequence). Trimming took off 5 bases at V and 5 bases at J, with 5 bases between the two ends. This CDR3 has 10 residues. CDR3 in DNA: TGCAGTGCTTCTAGAGATACGCAGTATTTT. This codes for CSASRDTQYF.

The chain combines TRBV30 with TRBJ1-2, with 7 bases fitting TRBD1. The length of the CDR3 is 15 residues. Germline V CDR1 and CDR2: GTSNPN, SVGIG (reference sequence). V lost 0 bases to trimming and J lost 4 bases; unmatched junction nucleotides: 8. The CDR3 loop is CAWSVGGFWGYGYTF. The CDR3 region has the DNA TGTGCCTGGAGTGTAGGGGGCTTTTGGGGCTATGGCTACACCTTC.

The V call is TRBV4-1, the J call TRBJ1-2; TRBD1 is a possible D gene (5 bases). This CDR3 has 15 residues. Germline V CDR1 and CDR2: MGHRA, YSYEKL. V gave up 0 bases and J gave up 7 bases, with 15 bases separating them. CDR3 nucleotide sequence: TGCGCCAGCAGCCAAGAGCTTCGAAGGGGAGTTGGCTACACCTTC. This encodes CASSQELRRGVGYTF.

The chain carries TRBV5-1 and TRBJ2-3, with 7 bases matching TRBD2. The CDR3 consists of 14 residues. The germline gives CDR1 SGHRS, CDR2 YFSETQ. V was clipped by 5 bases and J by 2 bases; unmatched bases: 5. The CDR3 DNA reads TGCGCCAGCAGGACCGGGACTAACACAGATACGCAGTATTTT. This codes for CASRTGTNTDTQYF.

DNA for the CDR3: TGTGCCACCAGCAGAGACAGGGTAGGAGGCTACACCTTC. Amino acids: CATSRDRVGGYTF. This sequence joins TRBV15 and TRBJ1-2; TRBD1 might be the D (5 bases). This CDR3 is 13 amino acids long. Per germline, CDR1 LNHNV and CDR2 YYDKDF (reference sequence). V lost 0 bases and J 8 bases, leaving 10 bases between the germline ends.

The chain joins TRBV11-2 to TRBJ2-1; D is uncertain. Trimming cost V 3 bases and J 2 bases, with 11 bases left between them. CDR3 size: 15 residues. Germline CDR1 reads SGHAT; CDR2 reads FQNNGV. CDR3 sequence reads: CASSLERAAYNEQFF. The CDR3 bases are TGTGCCAGCAGCTTGGAAAGGGCAGCCTACAATGAGCAGTTCTTC.

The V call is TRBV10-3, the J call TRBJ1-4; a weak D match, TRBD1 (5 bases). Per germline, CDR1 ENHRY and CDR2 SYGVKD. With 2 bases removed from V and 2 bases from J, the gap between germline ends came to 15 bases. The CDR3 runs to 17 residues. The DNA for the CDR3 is TGTGCCATCAGTGAGACCCCGGCAGGGACCACTAATGAAAAACTGTTTTTT. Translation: CAISETPAGTTNEKLFF.

This CDR3 reads CASSSQGAPGNTIYF. The CDR3 DNA is TGTGCCAGCAGCTCACAGGGGGCGCCGGGAAACACCATATATTTT. The rearrangement links TRBV11-2 to TRBJ1-3; 9 nucleotides line up with TRBD1. CDR1 and CDR2 from the germline V gene are SGHAT and FQNNGV. CDR3 length: 15 residues. Losses at the gene ends were 4 bases for V and 4 bases for J; bases not matched to a gene: 5.

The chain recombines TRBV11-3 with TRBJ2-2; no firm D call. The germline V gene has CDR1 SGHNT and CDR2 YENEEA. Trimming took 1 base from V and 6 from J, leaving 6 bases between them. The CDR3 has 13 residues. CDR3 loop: CASSLAAPGELFF. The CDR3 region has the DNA TGTGCCAGCAGCTTAGCTGCTCCCGGGGAGCTGTTTTTT.

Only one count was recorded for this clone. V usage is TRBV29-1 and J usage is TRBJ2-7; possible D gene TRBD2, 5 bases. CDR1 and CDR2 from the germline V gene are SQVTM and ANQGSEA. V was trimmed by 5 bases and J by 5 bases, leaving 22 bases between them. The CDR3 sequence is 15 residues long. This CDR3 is CSVHPGYGKGNEQYF. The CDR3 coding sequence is TGCAGCGTTCACCCGGGATATGGCAAAGGGAACGAGCAGTACTTC.

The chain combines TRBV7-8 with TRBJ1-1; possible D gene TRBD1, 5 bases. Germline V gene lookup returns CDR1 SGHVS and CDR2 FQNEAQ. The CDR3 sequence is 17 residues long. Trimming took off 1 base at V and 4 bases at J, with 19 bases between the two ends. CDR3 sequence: CASSLEGASLRGTEAFF. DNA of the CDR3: TGTGCCAGCAGCTTAGAGGGCGCCTCGTTGAGGGGCACTGAAGCTTTCTTT. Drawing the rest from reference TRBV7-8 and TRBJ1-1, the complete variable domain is GAGVSQSPRYKVAKRGQDVALRCDPISGHVSLFWYQQALGQGPEFLTYFQNEAQLDKSGLPSDRFFAERPEGSVSTLKIQRTQQEDSAVYLCASSLEGASLRGTEAFFGQGTRLTVV.

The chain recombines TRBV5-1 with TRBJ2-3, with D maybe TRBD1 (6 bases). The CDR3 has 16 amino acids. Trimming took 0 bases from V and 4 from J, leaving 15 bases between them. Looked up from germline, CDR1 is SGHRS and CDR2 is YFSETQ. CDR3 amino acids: CASSLVIGRGADTQYF. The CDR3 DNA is TGCGCCAGCAGCTTGGTAATAGGCAGGGGAGCAGATACGCAGTATTTT.